The 7 T cell receptor beta chains given below trace back to one sample, sequenced in a study of blood T cell repertoires in COVID-19. Sequenced by immunoSEQ multiplex PCR; TCRdb stores in-frame clones only, minus some. The sample comprises about 200,000 clones, around 90% of which are singletons, and 2% to 2.5% rests with the top ten. Input material: PBMCs or T cells enriched from blood (not recorded which). The receptors here all came from a woman in her twenties or thirties who had recovered from COVID-19.

This rearrangement joins TRBV27 to TRBJ2-1; D may be TRBD2 (5 bases). Germline loops: CDR1 MNHEY, CDR2 SMNVEV (reference sequence). V gave up 6 bases and J gave up 1 base, with 16 bases separating them. The CDR3 runs to 16 residues. The CDR3 protein is CASSHIYGGSYNEQFF. As DNA, the CDR3 is TGTGCCAGCAGCCACATCTATGGAGGTTCCTACAATGAGCAGTTCTTC.

This chain links TRBV15 with TRBJ2-7, with D perhaps matching TRBD2 (5 bases). Germline V lookup: CDR1 LNHNV, CDR2 YYDKDF (reference sequence). Trimming took off 6 bases at V and 5 bases at J, with 14 bases between the two ends. The CDR3 sequence is 13 residues long. The CDR3 nucleotides are TGTGCCACCAGTAGTGGGAGAAGCAACGAGCAGTACTTC. Amino acid sequence: CATSSGRSNEQYF.

J is TRBJ1-1 and V is TRBV19, with D possibly being TRBD1 (6 bases). Between the trimmed V and J ends, which lost 3 bases and 5 bases, there was a span of 16 bases. Germline V gene data show CDR1 as LNHDA and CDR2 as SQIVND (reference sequence). This CDR3 is 15 amino acids long. Written as DNA, the CDR3 is TGTGCCAGTAGTATCGGTCGGCAGGGGTGGACTGAAGCTTTCTTT. Translation gives CASSIGRQGWTEAFF.

The genes are TRBV12-5 and TRBJ1-1; the D gene is possibly TRBD1 (5 bases). This CDR3 has 13 residues. V was cut by 6 bases and J by 4 bases, with 12 bases left in between. Germline V gene data show CDR1 as LGHNT and CDR2 as FRNRAP. CDR3 region: CASGRRVGTEAFF. CDR3 in DNA: TGTGCTAGTGGCCGCAGGGTAGGCACTGAAGCTTTCTTT. Based on the CDR3 plus reference TRBV12-5 and TRBJ1-1, the full variable domain is DARVTQTPRHKVTEMGQEVTMRCQPILGHNTVFWYRQTMMQGLELLAYFRNRAPLDDSGMPKDRFSAEMPDATLATLKIQPSEPRDSAVYFCASGRRVGTEAFFGQGTRLTVV.

This clone was observed a handful of times. The chain combines TRBV7-2 with TRBJ2-5, with 8 bases fitting TRBD2. CDR1 SGHTA and CDR2 FQGNSA come from the germline V gene. The length of the CDR3 is 16 residues. With 1 base clipped from V and 5 bases from J, the junction kept 9 bases outside the gene matches. Here the CDR3 reads CASSLVVAGGGETQYF. The CDR3 nucleotides read TGTGCCAGCAGCTTAGTCGTTGCGGGGGGAGGGGAGACCCAGTACTTC.

V is TRBV7-3 and J is TRBJ2-3; 12 nucleotides align to TRBD1. V shed 6 bases, J shed 9 bases, and the junction held 10 bases outside the gene matches. This CDR3 is built from 15 residues. From germline, CDR1 is SGHTA and CDR2 FQGTGA. The DNA for the CDR3 is TGTGCCAGCAGTTCCGGGACAGGGGGCCAAGGGACGCAGTATTTT. Translating gives CASSSGTGGQGTQYF.

The chain recombines TRBV7-9 with TRBJ2-6; 7 bases map to TRBD1. The germline gives CDR1 SEHNR, CDR2 FQNEAQ (reference sequence). The CDR3 is made up of 17 amino acids. With V trimmed by 1 base and J by 1 base, 4 bases remained unmatched. The CDR3 DNA is TGTGCCAGCAGCTTAGGGCCCAGGGGGTCTGGGGCCAACGTCCTGACTTTC. Protein: CASSLGPRGSGANVLTF. The full variable domain, completed using reference TRBV7-9 and TRBJ2-6, is DTGVSQNPRHKITKRGQNVTFRCDPISEHNRLYWYRQTLGQGPEFLTYFQNEAQLEKSRLLSDRFSAERPKGSFSTLEIQRTEQGDSAMYLCASSLGPRGSGANVLTFGAGSRLTVL.